The rows below give T cell receptor beta chains drawn from one sample of a study of blood T cell repertoires in COVID-19. The protocol was immunoSEQ multiplex PCR, while the TCRdb copy is restricted to in-frame clones and leaves out a portion. There are tens of thousands of clones in the sample; more than 70% occur only once, and around 15% lies in the top ten. Sequenced input: peripheral blood. Every receptor here comes from a human donor in a cohort sampled during active COVID-19. CDR3s leave out the opening cysteine and the closing phenylalanine or tryptophan. Clone size is not always given. Where it is, it says once, few, many or a class for expanded clones.

CDR3	size	V	J
ASSSLRQGPGAQY	.	TRBV7-9	TRBJ2-5
ASSSSSGNSYEQY	.	TRBV28	TRBJ2-7
ASSPGQGIPYGYT	few	TRBV5-6	TRBJ1-2
ASSFPIQGGNTQY	.	TRBV28	TRBJ2-3
ASSPAGTGAGGYT	.	TRBV6-5	TRBJ1-2
AWTYRGEGAF	.	TRBV30	TRBJ1-1
ASSERLAGVGETQY	.	TRBV9	TRBJ2-5
ASRQMSGRGGNEQF	.	TRBV4-1	TRBJ2-1
ASRRQETQY	.	TRBV3-1/TRBV3-2	TRBJ2-5
ASSGTGDQPQH	once	TRBV6-5	TRBJ1-5